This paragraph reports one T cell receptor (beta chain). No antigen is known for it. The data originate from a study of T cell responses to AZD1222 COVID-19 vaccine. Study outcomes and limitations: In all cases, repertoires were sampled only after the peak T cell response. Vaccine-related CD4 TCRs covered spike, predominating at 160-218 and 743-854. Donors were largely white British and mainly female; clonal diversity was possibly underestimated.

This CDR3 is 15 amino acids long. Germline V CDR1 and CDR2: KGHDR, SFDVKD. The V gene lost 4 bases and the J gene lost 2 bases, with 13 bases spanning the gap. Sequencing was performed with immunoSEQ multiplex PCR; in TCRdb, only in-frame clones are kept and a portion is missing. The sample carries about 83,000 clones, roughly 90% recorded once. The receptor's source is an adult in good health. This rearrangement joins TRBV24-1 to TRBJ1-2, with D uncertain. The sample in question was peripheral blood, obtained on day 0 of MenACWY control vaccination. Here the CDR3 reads CATSDDSLGNYGYTF. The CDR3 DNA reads TGTGCCACCAGTGACGATAGCTTGGGGAACTATGGCTACACCTTC.